This TCR beta chain was captured in a study of blood T cell repertoires in COVID-19 (dated by TCRdb to the early 2020s). At the level of the whole study: Samples from collaborators originated in the United States, Italy and Spain and spanned both the acute and convalescent phases of COVID-19. The samples were drawn from the first 160 participants of the ongoing ImmuneRACE study and from over 950 subjects provided by 6 global collaborators. Sample metadata almost always included a de-identified subject ID, COVID-19 status, age in years and sex. The repertoires were made available in a free public database intended to serve as a resource for research on the immune response to SARS-CoV-2. The prospective study material was composed of cDNA or gDNA derived from T cells, B-cell-depleted T cells, or PBMCs. The dataset comprised deeply sampled blood TCRbeta repertoires from subjects exposed to, actively infected with, or recovered from COVID-19. Where HLA class I and class II types were available, the types were taken from metadata supplied by the sample provider, not from assay-based typing. What the authors observed across the whole study: How much clinical and demographic metadata was included differed by source and by participant, and the metadata was provided uncurated.

The collaborating institutions used their own protocols to collect whole blood in K2EDTA tubes. For TCRbeta analysis, collaborator samples were shipped as frozen whole blood, as isolated PBMCs, or as DNA extracted from either sample type. CDR1 and CDR2 are drawn from the germline V gene (reference sequence): WNHNN, SYGVQD. Germline trimming: 1 base from V, 13 bases from J; junction bases outside gene matches: 6. The CDR3 sequence holds 13 residues, the cysteine and phenylalanine included. Of all the DNA, just the CDR3 is kept, 39 bases in frame from base 1. In regard to this clone: Its antigen is currently not known. No much larger clonotype is one base removed from it; base qualities were not supplied.

The immunoSEQ Assay, a bias-controlled multiplex PCR, was used to amplify TCRbeta CDR3 regions from genomic DNA. In the source study's methods: Nucleated cell counts per sample were estimated from amplification of reference gene primers within the assay. To quantify the absolute abundance of each unique TCRbeta CDR3 rearrangement, sequence reads were collapsed and filtered. Productive Simpson clonality was computed per sample as the square root of Simpson's diversity index over productive rearrangements. In TCRdb, the immuneACCESS table is reduced to in-frame sequences with V and J assigned. These tables do not hold every clone; where another copy was compared, an unresolved V gene accounts for under half, and the others remain unexplained. V and J calls and clone size come straight from that table; D and trimming were deduced from the DNA. In this sample the table shows 190,000 or so clones, around 82% of which occur a single time. 2.5% to 3.5% of the sample is taken by the ten largest.

The sequence joins TRBV10-1 to TRBJ2-1, with 8 bases in between that match TRBD1. The sample taken for sequencing was peripheral blood. The sequence derives from a man aged 50 to 59 with active or convalescent COVID-19. The bases read TGCGCCAGCAGTGAGTTAACAGGGGGACCACAGTTCTTC. Its amino acids are CASSELTGGPQFF.